These 8 T cell receptor beta chains share one sample of origin, sequenced in a study of blood T cell repertoires in COVID-19. The repertoire was sequenced with immunoSEQ multiplex PCR; TCRdb's copy has only in-frame clones and lacks some. This table holds about 120,000 clones, 87% found once. Sample: peripheral blood. The receptors were gathered from a woman in her 70s with acute or convalescent COVID-19.

V gene TRBV19 combines with J gene TRBJ1-2, with unresolved D. CDR1 and CDR2 from the germline V gene are LNHDA and SQIVND (reference sequence). The CDR3 loop spans 12 amino acids. V lost 5 bases to trimming and J lost 8 bases, with 12 bases between them. The CDR3: CASSYTRRGYTF. The DNA of the CDR3 is TGTGCCAGTAGTTATACACGGAGGGGCTACACCTTC.

This clone was seen a few times. The chain is built from TRBV5-1 and TRBJ1-2, with 8 nucleotides matching TRBD1. The CDR3 extends over 14 amino acids. The trim removed 6 bases at V and 6 bases at J, leaving 10 bases unmatched. Germline V CDR1 and CDR2: SGHRS, YFSETQ. The CDR3 nucleotides read TGCGCCAGCACCCCAGGGGCAGGGGGCCATGGCTACACCTTC. Its protein is CASTPGAGGHGYTF. Using reference TRBV5-1 and TRBJ1-2 for the parts outside the CDR3, the full variable domain is KAGVTQTPRYLIKTRGQQVTLSCSPISGHRSVSWYQQTPGQGLQFLFEYFSETQRNKGNFPGRFSGRQFSNSRSEMNVSTLELGDSALYLCASTPGAGGHGYTFGSGTRLTVV.

This clone was picked up one time. The rearrangement links TRBV12-3 or TRBV12-4 to TRBJ1-5; D unclear. The germline V and J ends were trimmed by 3 bases and 7 bases, with 10 bases remaining between them. The CDR3 is 13 residues long. DNA for the CDR3: TGTGCCAGCAGTTTTCTCCCGGGACAGCCCCAGCATTTT. Translating gives CASSFLPGQPQHF.

DNA for the CDR3: TGTGCCAGCAGCTTTCTCGGTGGAGGCAGGGGGCGCGTGAGGGAGACCCAGTACTTC. It translates to CASSFLGGGRGRVRETQYF. The rearrangement uses TRBV7-3 and TRBJ2-5; 8 bases agree with TRBD1. The V segment lost 3 bases and the J segment 5 bases; nucleotides outside the gene matches: 20. There are 19 residues in the CDR3. Germline V CDR1 and CDR2: SGHTA, FQGTGA.

V gene TRBV18 combines with J gene TRBJ2-7, with D unresolved. Germline CDR1 KGHSH, CDR2 LQKENI. This CDR3 has 12 amino acids. V was cut by 5 bases and J by 3 bases, with 8 bases left in between. DNA for the CDR3: TGTGCCAGCTCAGGGCAGAACTACGAGCAGTACTTC. Its protein product is CASSGQNYEQYF.

The V call is TRBV23-1, the J call TRBJ1-5, with TRBD1 identical over 7 bases. TRBV23-1 is classed as an ORF, of uncertain function. The CDR3 length is 17 residues. Trimming took 4 bases from V and 5 from J; bases not matched to a gene: 14. CDR3 sequence reads: CASSRGRATTGDQPQHF. The CDR3 DNA is TGCGCCAGCAGTCGGGGCAGGGCAACAACAGGGGATCAGCCCCAGCATTTT.

This clone was seen only once. The chain uses TRBV3-1 (or the pseudogene TRBV3-2) and TRBJ1-1; possible D gene TRBD1, 6 bases. The V end was cut by 4 bases, the J end by 4 bases, with 25 bases between. The length of the CDR3 is 18 residues. Germline CDR1 and CDR2: LGHDT and YNNKEL (reference sequence). The CDR3 nucleotides read TGTGCCAGCAGCCCTCCCCCGGGGCAGGGGCCCTCCTTCACTGAAGCTTTCTTT. Translating it yields CASSPPPGQGPSFTEAFF.

The J gene is TRBJ2-2, the V gene TRBV7-7, with 7 bases aligning to TRBD1. Germline trimming cut 5 bases from V and 5 bases from J; bases unmatched to any gene: 8. This CDR3 contains 15 residues. CDR1 SSHAT and CDR2 FNYEAQ come from the germline V gene (reference sequence). CDR3 sequence (DNA): TGTGCCAGCAGCCCGAGCTCACAGGGGACCGGGGAGCTGTTTTTT. As protein: CASSPSSQGTGELFF. Combining the CDR3 with reference TRBV7-7 and TRBJ2-2 gives the whole variable domain GAGVSQSPRYKVTKRGQDVTLRCDPISSHATLYWYQQALGQGPEFLTYFNYEAQPDKSGLPSDRFSAERPEGSISTLTIQRTEQRDSAMYRCASSPSSQGTGELFFGEGSRLTVL.